A selection of T cell receptor beta chains follows, all from one sample in a study of Graves' ophthalmopathy and Graves' hyperthyroidism. One entry per CDR3 protein results from TCRdb running MiXCR on the multiplex PCR reads. The table lists hundreds of thousands of distinct CDR3 sequences, about 24% of them singletons. The sample taken for sequencing was peripheral blood. The receptors stem from a woman between 18 and 29 years old with stable Graves' hyperthyroidism. Some clones in this sample may be carry-over from other donors' samples. Both conserved end residues are part of each CDR3. A D gene is named only where the DNA matches it firmly. Some rows have no size entry. The others give once, few or many, or a class for an expanded clone.

size,D,J,V,CDR3,DNA
many,NA,TRBJ1-1,TRBV18,CASSRGAVMNTEAFF,TGTGCCAGCTCACGGGGGGCAGTTATGAACACTGAAGCTTTCTTT
NA,NA,TRBJ1-1,TRBV12-3/TRBV12-4,CASRNRANTEAFF,TGTGCCAGCAGAAACCGGGCAAACACTGAAGCTTTCTTT
many,NA,TRBJ2-7,TRBV11-2,CASSLESNEQYF,TGTGCCAGCAGCTTAGAAAGCAACGAGCAGTACTTC
once,TRBD2,TRBJ2-2,TRBV7-3,CASSLTSGMVDTGELFF,TGTGCCAGCAGTTTGACTAGCGGGATGGTGGACACCGGGGAGCTGTTTTTT
many,NA,TRBJ2-2,TRBV12-5,CASGSYANTGELFF,TGTGCTAGTGGCTCATACGCGAACACCGGGGAGCTGTTTTTT
many,NA,TRBJ1-5,TRBV6-2/TRBV6-3,CASTPASNQPQHF,TGTGCCAGCACTCCGGCCAGCAATCAGCCCCAGCATTTT
many,TRBD2,TRBJ2-7,TRBV7-8,CASSRAGGTYEQYF,TGTGCCAGCAGTCGAGCGGGAGGAACCTACGAGCAGTACTTC
many,NA,TRBJ1-6,TRBV20-1,CGGTPLDSPLHF,TGCGGAGGGACACCCCTTGATTCACCCCTCCACTTT
NA,NA,TRBJ2-2,TRBV6-1,CASNPSTTELNTGELFF,TGTGCCAGCAACCCTAGTACAACAGAGCTTAACACCGGGGAGCTGTTTTTT
many,NA,TRBJ2-7,TRBV4-3,CASSQGGVEYEQYF,TGCGCCAGCAGCCAAGGGGGGGTGGAGTACGAGCAGTACTTC
many,NA,TRBJ2-2,TRBV29-1,CSVMTGELFF,TGCAGCGTTATGACCGGGGAGCTGTTTTTT
many,NA,TRBJ1-2,TRBV5-1,CASSGEAGPYYGYTF,TGCGCCAGCAGCGGGGAGGCAGGACCGTACTATGGCTACACCTTC
few,NA,TRBJ2-7,TRBV29-1,CSVPGAATYEQYF,TGCAGCGTTCCGGGGGCGGCTACCTACGAGCAGTACTTC
NA,TRBD2,TRBJ2-5,TRBV30,CAHDSGGEETQYF,TGTGCTCATGATAGCGGGGGGGAAGAGACCCAGTACTTC
NA,NA,TRBJ2-7,TRBV13,CASSDDSSSSYEQYF,TGTGCCAGCAGCGACGACTCCTCATCCTCCTACGAGCAGTACTTC
few,NA,TRBJ2-2,TRBV6-1,CASRKTRTTGELFF,TGTGCCAGCAGAAAAACTAGGACGACCGGGGAGCTGTTTTTT
many,NA,TRBJ2-6,TRBV19,CASGDTGANVLTF,TGTGCCAGTGGGGACACTGGGGCCAACGTCCTGACTTTC
many,NA,TRBJ1-5,TRBV19,CASTPPGGRNQPQHF,TGTGCCAGTACTCCCCCGGGGGGCCGAAATCAGCCCCAGCATTTT
NA,TRBD1,TRBJ2-5,TRBV2,CARTGPQETQYF,TGTGCTAGGACAGGGCCCCAAGAGACCCAGTACTTC
many,TRBD1,TRBJ2-7,TRBV7-2,CASRLEGTGTYEQYF,TGTGCCAGCAGATTAGAGGGGACAGGGACCTACGAGCAGTACTTC
NA,NA,TRBJ1-1,TRBV20-1,CSAHPTGNTEAFF,TGCAGTGCTCACCCAACGGGTAACACTGAAGCTTTCTTT
few,NA,TRBJ1-2,TRBV28,CASSLVLDDGYTF,TGTGCCAGCAGTTTAGTGTTGGACGATGGCTACACCTTC
few,NA,TRBJ2-7,TRBV2,CAGGGSSYEQYF,TGTGCTGGCGGAGGGAGCTCCTACGAGCAGTACTTC
many,NA,TRBJ1-5,TRBV2,CASSSGTRPNQPQHF,TGTGCCAGCAGTTCCGGGACACGGCCGAATCAGCCCCAGCATTTT
NA,TRBD1,TRBJ2-2,TRBV4-1,CASSPYVTGKLLF,TGCGCCAGCAGCCCTTATGTGACAGGGAAGCTGTTGTTT
few,NA,TRBJ2-1,TRBV12-3/TRBV12-4,CASSLKRRSSYNEQFF,TGTGCCAGCAGTTTGAAGAGGCGGAGCTCCTACAATGAGCAGTTCTTC
NA,TRBD2,TRBJ2-5,TRBV6-1,CASRKASGNQETQYF,TGTGCCAGCCGGAAGGCTAGCGGGAACCAAGAGACCCAGTACTTC
few,TRBD1,TRBJ2-7,TRBV5-1,CASSSNGQGAFNEQYF,TGCGCCAGCAGCTCGAATGGACAGGGGGCGTTCAACGAGCAGTACTTC
NA,NA,TRBJ2-5,TRBV12-3/TRBV12-4,CASGGTGLPETQYF,TGTGCCAGCGGGGGTACAGGCCTCCCGGAGACCCAGTACTTC
many,NA,TRBJ2-5,TRBV20-1,CSAREAAEQETQYF,TGCAGTGCTAGAGAGGCGGCCGAACAGGAGACCCAGTACTTC
many,NA,TRBJ1-5,TRBV7-2,CASSPQKDQPQHF,TGTGCCAGCAGCCCCCAAAAAGATCAGCCCCAGCATTTT
many,NA,TRBJ2-7,TRBV30,CAWSVGGQEQYF,TGTGCCTGGAGTGTCGGAGGCCAGGAACAGTACTTC
few,NA,TRBJ2-7,TRBV24-1,CATSPGQGAYEQYF,TGTGCCACCAGCCCCGGGCAGGGAGCCTACGAGCAGTACTTC
NA,NA,TRBJ1-2,TRBV25-1,CASSESTGNYGYTF,TGTGCCAGCAGTGAATCAACAGGGAACTATGGCTACACCTTC
many,NA,TRBJ1-1,TRBV27,CASSFLFDGVNTEAFF,TGTGCCAGCAGTTTCTTATTTGACGGAGTGAACACTGAAGCTTTCTTT
many,NA,TRBJ2-7,TRBV6-1,CASNEGGPSYEQYF,TGTGCCAGCAACGAGGGGGGGCCCTCCTACGAGCAGTACTTC
few,NA,TRBJ2-5,TRBV3-1,CASSQVGTNRETQYF,TGTGCCAGCAGCCAAGTAGGCACCAACAGGGAGACCCAGTACTTC
many,TRBD1,TRBJ2-7,TRBV28,CASSFWDRSYEQYF,TGTGCCAGCAGTTTTTGGGACAGGTCCTACGAGCAGTACTTC
once,NA,TRBJ1-1,TRBV12-3/TRBV12-4,CASSSEGGEAFF,TGTGCCAGCAGTTCTGAGGGGGGTGAAGCTTTCTTT
NA,NA,TRBJ2-2,TRBV19,CASSIQTTNTGELFF,TGTGCCAGTAGTATCCAAACCACGAACACCGGGGAGCTGTTTTTT
NA,NA,TRBJ2-6,TRBV25-1,CASSEFGHGPGANVLTF,TGTGCCAGCAGTGAATTCGGGCACGGCCCTGGGGCCAACGTCCTGACTTTC
NA,TRBD1,TRBJ2-3,TRBV6-2/TRBV6-3,CASTKPPGTGGTDTQYF,TGTGCCAGCACCAAACCCCCCGGGACAGGGGGCACAGATACGCAGTATTTT
few,NA,TRBJ2-2,TRBV27,CASSLLGPSSTGELFF,TGTGCCAGCAGTTTATTAGGCCCCTCGAGCACCGGGGAGCTGTTTTTT
many,TRBD1,TRBJ2-7,TRBV29-1,CSVGKQGVEQYF,TGCAGCGTTGGAAAACAGGGGGTTGAGCAGTACTTC
many,NA,TRBJ2-7,TRBV2,CASRVGGYEQYF,TGTGCCAGCAGAGTCGGGGGTTACGAGCAGTACTTC
many,NA,TRBJ1-5,TRBV20-1,CSARGLSRNQPQHF,TGCAGTGCTAGAGGGCTCTCTCGCAATCAGCCCCAGCATTTT
many,TRBD1,TRBJ2-2,TRBV12-3/TRBV12-4,CASSLGGQGHGELFF,TGTGCCAGCAGTTTAGGGGGACAGGGGCACGGGGAGCTGTTTTTT